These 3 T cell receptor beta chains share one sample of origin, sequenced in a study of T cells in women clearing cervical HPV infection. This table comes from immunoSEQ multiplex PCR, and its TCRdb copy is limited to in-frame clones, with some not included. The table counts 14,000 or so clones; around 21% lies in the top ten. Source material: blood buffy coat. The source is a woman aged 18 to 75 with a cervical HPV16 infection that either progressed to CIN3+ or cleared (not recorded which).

The CDR3 bases that were read are TGTGCCTGGAGCAGGGGAATCGGGCAGCCG. Protein sequence: CAWSRGIGQP. The CDR3, in full, reads CAWSRGIGQPQYF. The chain employs TRBV30 and TRBJ2-3, with D perhaps TRBD1 (6 bases). The sequenced fragment ends 3 residues before the CDR3 boundary, so the rest is inferred from the germline J gene. This CDR3 has 13 residues. Germline values: CDR1 GTSNPN, CDR2 SVGIG (reference sequence).

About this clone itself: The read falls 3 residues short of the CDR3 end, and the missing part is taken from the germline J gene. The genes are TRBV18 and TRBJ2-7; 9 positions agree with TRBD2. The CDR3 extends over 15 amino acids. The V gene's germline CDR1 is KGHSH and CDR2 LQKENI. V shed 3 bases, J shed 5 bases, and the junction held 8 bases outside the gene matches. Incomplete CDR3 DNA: TGTGCCAGCTCACCCCCAGGACTAGCGTTCAACGAG. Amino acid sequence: CASSPPGLAFNE. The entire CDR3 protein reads CASSPPGLAFNEQYF. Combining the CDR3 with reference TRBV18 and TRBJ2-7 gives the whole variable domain NAGVMQNPRHLVRRRGQEARLRCSPMKGHSHVYWYRQLPEEGLKFMVYLQKENIIDESGMPKERFSAEFPKEGPSILRIQQVVRGDSAAYFCASSPPGLAFNEQYFGPGTRLTVT.

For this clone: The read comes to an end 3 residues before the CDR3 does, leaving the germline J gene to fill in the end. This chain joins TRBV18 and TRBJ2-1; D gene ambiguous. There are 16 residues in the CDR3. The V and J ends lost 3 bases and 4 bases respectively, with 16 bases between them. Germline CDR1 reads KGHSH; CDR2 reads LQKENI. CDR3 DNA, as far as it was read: TGTGCCAGCTCACCCTCGTTGGCTAGTGGTTACAATGAG. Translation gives CASSPSLASGYNE. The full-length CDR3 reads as CASSPSLASGYNEQFF.